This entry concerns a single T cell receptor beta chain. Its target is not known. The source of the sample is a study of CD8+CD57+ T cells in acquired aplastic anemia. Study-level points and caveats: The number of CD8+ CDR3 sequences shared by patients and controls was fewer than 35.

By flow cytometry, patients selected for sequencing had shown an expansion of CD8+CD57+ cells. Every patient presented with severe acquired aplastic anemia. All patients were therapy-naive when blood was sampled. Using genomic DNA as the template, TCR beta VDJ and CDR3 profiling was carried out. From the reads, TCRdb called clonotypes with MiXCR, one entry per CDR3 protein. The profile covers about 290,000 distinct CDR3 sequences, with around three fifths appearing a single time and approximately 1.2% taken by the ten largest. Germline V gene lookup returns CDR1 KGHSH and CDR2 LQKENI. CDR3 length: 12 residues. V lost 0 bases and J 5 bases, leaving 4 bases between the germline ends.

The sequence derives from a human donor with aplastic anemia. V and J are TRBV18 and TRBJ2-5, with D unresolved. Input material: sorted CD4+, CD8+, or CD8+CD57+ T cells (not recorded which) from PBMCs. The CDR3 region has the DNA TGTGCCAGCTCACCACCGATGGAGACCCAGTACTTC. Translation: CASSPPMETQYF.